Sequencing of this T cell receptor beta chain was carried out in a study of T cell changes during pregnancy in multiple sclerosis (dated by TCRdb to about 2019). Some background on the complete study: The study examined how the T cell repertoire changed over the course of pregnancy in women with multiple sclerosis.

Comments on this clone: Its antigen is still unknown. It has no much larger one-base neighbor in the sample; base qualities were not kept.

Relative to germline, V is 8 bases shorter and J is 5 bases shorter, with 9 bases between their ends. The CDR1 and CDR2 encoded by the germline V gene are ENHRY and SYGVKD. Inclusive of the bounding cysteine and phenylalanine, the CDR3 is 11 residues long. The sequence is cut down to CDR3 DNA, 33 bases in frame from base 1. Receptor libraries were prepared by the immunoSEQ multiplex PCR assay. Held by TCRdb, this immuneACCESS table contains in-frame sequences only and omits some clones. Under half of the omission traces to an unresolved V gene where checked; the cause of the rest is unknown. For this sample there are more than 55,000 clones; approximately 90% appear just once. Of the sample, 1.5% to 2% is held by the ten largest clones.

This receptor chain uses TRBV10-3 and TRBJ1-1; the D gene lacks a confident call. The sample consisted of peripheral blood, taken in the first trimester of pregnancy. The sequence derives from a female donor in good health, enrolled as a control in a pregnancy study. CDR3 region: CAIQSGTEAFF. The DNA sequence is TGTGCCATCCAATCGGGGACTGAAGCTTTCTTT.